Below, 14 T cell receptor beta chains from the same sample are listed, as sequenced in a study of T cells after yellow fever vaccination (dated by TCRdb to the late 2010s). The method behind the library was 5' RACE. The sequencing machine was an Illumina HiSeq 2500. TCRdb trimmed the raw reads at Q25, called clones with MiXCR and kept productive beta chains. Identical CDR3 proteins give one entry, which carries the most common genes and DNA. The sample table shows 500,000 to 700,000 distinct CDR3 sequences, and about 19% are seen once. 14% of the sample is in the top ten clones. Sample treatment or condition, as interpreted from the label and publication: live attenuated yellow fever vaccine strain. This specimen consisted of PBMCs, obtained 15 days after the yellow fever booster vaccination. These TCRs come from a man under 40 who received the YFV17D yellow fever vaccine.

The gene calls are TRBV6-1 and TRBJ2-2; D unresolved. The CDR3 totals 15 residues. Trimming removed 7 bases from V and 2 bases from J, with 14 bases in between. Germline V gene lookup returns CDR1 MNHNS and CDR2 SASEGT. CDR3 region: CASTASLVNTGELFF. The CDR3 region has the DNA TGTGCCAGCACAGCGAGCTTGGTTAACACCGGGGAGCTGTTTTTT.

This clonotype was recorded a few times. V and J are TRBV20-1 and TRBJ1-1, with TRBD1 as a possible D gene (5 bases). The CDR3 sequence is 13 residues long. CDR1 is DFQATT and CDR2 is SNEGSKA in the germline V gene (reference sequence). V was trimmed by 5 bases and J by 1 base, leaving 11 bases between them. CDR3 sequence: CSAPGLGNTEAFF. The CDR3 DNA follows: TGCAGTGCTCCGGGACTGGGGAACACTGAAGCTTTCTTT.

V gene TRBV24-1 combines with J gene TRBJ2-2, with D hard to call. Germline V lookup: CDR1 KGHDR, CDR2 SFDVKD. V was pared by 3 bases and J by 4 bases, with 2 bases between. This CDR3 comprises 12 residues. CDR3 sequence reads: CATSDLTGELFF. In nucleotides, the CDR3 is TGTGCCACCAGTGATCTCACCGGGGAGCTGTTTTTT.

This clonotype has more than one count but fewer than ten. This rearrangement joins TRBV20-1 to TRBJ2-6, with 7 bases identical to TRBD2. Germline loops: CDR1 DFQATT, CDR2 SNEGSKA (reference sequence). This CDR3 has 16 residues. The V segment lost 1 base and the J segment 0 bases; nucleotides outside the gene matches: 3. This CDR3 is CSARGGGSSGANVLTF. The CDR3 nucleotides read TGCAGTGCTAGAGGGGGGGGGAGCTCTGGGGCCAACGTCCTGACTTTC.

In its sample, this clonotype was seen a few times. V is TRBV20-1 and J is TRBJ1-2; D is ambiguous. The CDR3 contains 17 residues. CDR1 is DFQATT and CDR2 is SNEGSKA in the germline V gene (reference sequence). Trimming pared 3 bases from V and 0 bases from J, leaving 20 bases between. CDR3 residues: CSARRASAISSNYGYTF. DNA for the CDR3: TGCAGTGCTAGGAGGGCCAGCGCGATTTCTTCTAACTATGGCTACACCTTC.

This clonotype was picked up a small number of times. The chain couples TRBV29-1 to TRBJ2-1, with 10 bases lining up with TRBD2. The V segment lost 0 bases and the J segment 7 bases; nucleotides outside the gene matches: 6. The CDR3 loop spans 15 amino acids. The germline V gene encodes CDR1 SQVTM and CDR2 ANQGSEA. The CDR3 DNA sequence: TGCAGCGTTGAAGAAGGTAGCGGGAGGAAGAATGAGCAGTTCTTC. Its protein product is CSVEEGSGRKNEQFF.

The CDR3 DNA reads TGTGCCAGCAGCTCTCGAAGGGTAATACCCAAAAACATTCAGTACTTC. Translation gives CASSSRRVIPKNIQYF. The rearrangement joins TRBV3-1 to TRBJ2-4; no definite D call. The CDR3 is made up of 16 amino acids. The V gene lost 5 bases and the J gene lost 2 bases, with 16 bases spanning the gap. Germline V gives CDR1 LGHDT, CDR2 YNNKEL (reference sequence). Filled out from reference TRBV3-1 and TRBJ2-4, the complete variable domain reads DTAVSQTPKYLVTQMGNDKSIKCEQNLGHDTMYWYKQDSKKFLKIMFSYNNKELIINETVPNRFSPKSPDKAHLNLHINSLELGDSAVYFCASSSRRVIPKNIQYFGAGTRLSVL.

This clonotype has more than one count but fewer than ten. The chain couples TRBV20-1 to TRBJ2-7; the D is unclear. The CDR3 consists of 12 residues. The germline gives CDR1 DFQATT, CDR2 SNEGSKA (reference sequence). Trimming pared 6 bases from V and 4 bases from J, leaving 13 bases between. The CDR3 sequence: CSARLKGYEQYF. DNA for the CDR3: TGCAGTGCCAGACTCAAGGGATACGAGCAGTACTTC.

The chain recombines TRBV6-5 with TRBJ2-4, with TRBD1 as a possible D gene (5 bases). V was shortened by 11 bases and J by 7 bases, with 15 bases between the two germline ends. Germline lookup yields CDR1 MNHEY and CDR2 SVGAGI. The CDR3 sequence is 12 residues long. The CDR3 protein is CASSPGSNIQYF. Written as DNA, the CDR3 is TGTGCCTCCAGTCCAGGGTCGAACATTCAGTACTTC.

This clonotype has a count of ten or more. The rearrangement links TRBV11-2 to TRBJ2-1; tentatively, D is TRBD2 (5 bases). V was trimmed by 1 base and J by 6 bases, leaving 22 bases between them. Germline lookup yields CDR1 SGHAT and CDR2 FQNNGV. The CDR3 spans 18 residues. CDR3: CASSLGTFMALGLNEQFF. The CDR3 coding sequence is TGTGCCAGCAGCTTAGGGACTTTTATGGCCCTTGGTCTCAATGAGCAGTTCTTC.

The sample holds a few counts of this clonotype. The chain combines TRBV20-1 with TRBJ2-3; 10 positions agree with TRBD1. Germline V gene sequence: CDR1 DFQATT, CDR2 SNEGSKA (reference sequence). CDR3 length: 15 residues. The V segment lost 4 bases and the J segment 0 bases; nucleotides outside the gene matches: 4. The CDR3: CSATRTGGSTDTQYF. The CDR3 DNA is TGCAGTGCTACCCGGACAGGGGGTAGCACAGATACGCAGTATTTT.

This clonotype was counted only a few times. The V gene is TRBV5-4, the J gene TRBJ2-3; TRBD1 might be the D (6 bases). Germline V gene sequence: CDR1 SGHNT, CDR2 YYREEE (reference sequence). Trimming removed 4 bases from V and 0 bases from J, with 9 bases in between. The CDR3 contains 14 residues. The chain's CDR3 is CASSRGQSTDTQYF. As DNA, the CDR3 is TGTGCCAGCAGCCGCGGACAGAGCACAGATACGCAGTATTTT.

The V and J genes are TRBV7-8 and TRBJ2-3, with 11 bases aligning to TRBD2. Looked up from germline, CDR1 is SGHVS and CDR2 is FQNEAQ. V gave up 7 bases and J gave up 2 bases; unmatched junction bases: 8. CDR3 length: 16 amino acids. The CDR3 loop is CASNRGLADVTDTQYF. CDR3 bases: TGTGCCAGCAACAGGGGACTAGCGGACGTCACAGATACGCAGTATTTT.

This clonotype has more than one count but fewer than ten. Here the CDR3 DNA reads TGCGCCAGCAGCCAAGATACGACTAGCGGGTCCCCCTACAATGAGCAGTTCTTC. This sequence encodes CASSQDTTSGSPYNEQFF. The genes are TRBV4-3 and TRBJ2-1; TRBD2 aligns across 10 bases. Germline assignment: CDR1 LGHNA and CDR2 YSLEER. J lost 2 bases, V lost 0 bases, and 7 bases had no gene match. CDR3 size: 18 residues.